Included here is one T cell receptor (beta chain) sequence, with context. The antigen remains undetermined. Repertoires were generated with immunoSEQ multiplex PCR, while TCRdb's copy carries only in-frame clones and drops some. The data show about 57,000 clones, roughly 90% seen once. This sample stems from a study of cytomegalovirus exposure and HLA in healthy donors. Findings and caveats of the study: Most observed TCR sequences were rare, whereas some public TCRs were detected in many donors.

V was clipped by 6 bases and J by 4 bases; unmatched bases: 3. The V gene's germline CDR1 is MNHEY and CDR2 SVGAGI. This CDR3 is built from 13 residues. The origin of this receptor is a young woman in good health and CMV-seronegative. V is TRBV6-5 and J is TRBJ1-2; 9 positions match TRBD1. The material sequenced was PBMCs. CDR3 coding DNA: TGTGCCAGCAGAGGGACAGGGCTCTATGGCTACACCTTC. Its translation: CASRGTGLYGYTF.